This T cell receptor beta chain appears in the sequencing data of a study of blood T cell repertoires in COVID-19. Overall study context: The samples span acute and convalescent COVID-19 from the United States, Italy and Spain. The cDNA or gDNA used as material had been derived from T cells, B-cell-depleted T cells, or PBMCs.

This clone was recorded only once. V was trimmed by 6 bases and J by 7 bases, leaving 9 bases between them. The CDR3 covers 11 residues. Germline V gene lookup returns CDR1 ENHRY and CDR2 SYGVKD. Original handling: Estimation of nucleated cell counts was performed using reference gene primer amplification. Using immunoSEQ multiplex PCR, the repertoire was profiled, and TCRdb retains in-frame clones only, with some absent. The V and J calls and clone size were taken over from that table, and D and trimming were inferred from the DNA. The sample lists 160,000 or so clones; 87% were seen once. This clonotype was sampled from a woman aged 55-75 years who had recovered from COVID-19. The rearrangement links TRBV10-3 to TRBJ1-2; D gene unclear. The sample was peripheral blood. CDR3 in amino acids: CAISGGLGYTF. The CDR3 nucleotides read TGTGCCATCAGCGGCGGACTTGGCTACACCTTC.